This T cell receptor (beta chain) was recorded in a study of Graves' ophthalmopathy and Graves' hyperthyroidism. Losses at the gene ends were 3 bases for V and 1 base for J; bases not matched to a gene: 7. The CDR3 has 16 amino acids. This clonotype was seen ten or more times. Amplified TCR beta CDR3 regions were obtained using RNA transcripts as template. The first round was an RT-PCR with HTBI primers, and the second round was a multiplex PCR. TCRdb fed the multiplex PCR reads into MiXCR, producing one record per CDR3 protein. The sample has about 390,000 distinct CDR3 sequences; about a sixth are singletons.

The sequenced sample was peripheral blood. This sequence joins TRBV12-3 or TRBV12-4 and TRBJ1-1; the match to TRBD1 covers 8 bases. The sequence was collected from an adult woman with stable Graves' hyperthyroidism. CDR3 nucleotide sequence: TGTGCCAGCAGTTTGGGCCCCGGGACAGGGAACACTGAAGCTTTCTTT. Amino acid sequence: CASSLGPGTGNTEAFF.